The present TCR beta chain was sequenced within a study of Ad26.COV2.S vaccination and SARS-CoV-2 variants. Study-wide findings and caveats: Substantial breadth in spike-specific CD8+ and CD4+ T cell responses was reportedly seen after vaccination. Vaccinees displayed broader spike-specific TCR repertoires than placebo recipients. Breadth and depth estimates from TCRs may understate total T cell responses.

Notes on this clone: What it binds is unknown.

Clones were sequenced by immunoSEQ multiplex PCR, and TCRdb holds only the in-frame ones, with some missing. This table holds 250,000 to 300,000 clones, around 87% found once. The V end was cut by 3 bases, the J end by 7 bases, with 4 bases between. The CDR3 is 11 residues long. Germline CDR1 is SGHRS and CDR2 is YFSETQ. The sample's treatment: about 20 received Ad26.COV2.S at low or high dose, single or two shots; about 5 received placebo; per-sample allocation not given. Samples analyzed were those drawn on day 63 after the first vaccine or placebo injection. Built on an Ad26 vector, the vaccine expressed Wuhan-strain SARS-CoV-2 spike.

Sequenced material: peripheral blood, taken in a trial of Ad26.COV2.S vaccine versus placebo. This sequence was found in a person aged 18-65 years who received the Ad26.COV2.S COVID-19 vaccine or a placebo. The rearrangement links TRBV5-1 to TRBJ2-2, with no clear D. In DNA, the CDR3 is TGCGCCAGCAGCTACGACGGGGAGCTGTTTTTT. As protein: CASSYDGELFF.